This is a list of T cell receptor beta chains from one sample in a study of blood T cell repertoires in COVID-19. The repertoire was sequenced with immunoSEQ multiplex PCR; TCRdb's copy has only in-frame clones and lacks some. The repertoire holds over 250,000 clones, with under 90% as singletons. The sample comprised peripheral blood. These TCRs come from a woman aged 45 to 65 who had recovered from COVID-19. The conserved cysteine and the conserved F or W are not part of the CDR3 here.

j_gene | v_gene | len | CDR3aa
TRBJ2-5 | TRBV5-8 | 12 | ASRPGGGRETQY
TRBJ2-1 | TRBV6-6 | 14 | ASSRFPGQGFAEQF
TRBJ1-2 | TRBV12-3/TRBV12-4 | 11 | ASSLGTNYGYT
TRBJ2-1 | TRBV19 | 12 | ASSPRLANNEQF
TRBJ2-1 | TRBV4-1 | 13 | ASSQAAGGYNEQF
TRBJ2-5 | TRBV5-4 | 12 | ASSFQGAGETQY
TRBJ2-7 | TRBV11-2 | 12 | ASSLDRLSHEQY
TRBJ1-1 | TRBV13 | 11 | ASSSQGETEAF
TRBJ2-5 | TRBV5-1 | 13 | ASSARQGALETQY
TRBJ2-7 | TRBV6-2/TRBV6-3 | 13 | ASSPLRDRGYEQY
TRBJ1-1 | TRBV5-1 | 13 | ASSPREGGNTEAF
TRBJ1-6 | TRBV3-1/TRBV3-2 | 12 | ASSQEVGNSPLH
TRBJ2-3 | TRBV10-3 | 12 | AIKAGGMADTQY
TRBJ1-1 | TRBV11-3 | 11 | ASSFTGITEAF
TRBJ2-5 | TRBV7-2 | 12 | ASSRGGGGETQY
TRBJ2-7 | TRBV28 | 11 | ASSQRQSYEQY
TRBJ2-6 | TRBV9 | 13 | ASSVQGTGANVLT
TRBJ1-5 | TRBV27 | 10 | ASSRPDQPQH
TRBJ1-6 | TRBV12-3/TRBV12-4 | 11 | ASSSRQGSTLH
TRBJ1-5 | TRBV19 | 11 | ASRNRVYQPQH
TRBJ2-5 | TRBV28 | 13 | ASSFAGLQQETQY
TRBJ2-2 | TRBV28 | 12 | ASSGGTNTGELF
TRBJ2-5 | TRBV6-2/TRBV6-3 | 15 | ASSYGRGTGQPEAQY
TRBJ2-1 | TRBV6-5 | 11 | ASRGDPGGEQF
TRBJ1-2 | TRBV6-5 | 11 | ASSSSRGYGYT
TRBJ1-4 | TRBV2 | 12 | ASSGGQGNEKLF
TRBJ2-7 | TRBV27 | 9 | ASSSVSEQY
TRBJ1-2 | TRBV4-3 | 15 | ASSQDFGRRQTGGYT
TRBJ2-1 | TRBV7-2 | 12 | ASSLVGGDSEQF
TRBJ2-7 | TRBV9 | 12 | ASSAGGNSYEQY
TRBJ1-1 | TRBV19 | 12 | ASSQGPGSVVAF
TRBJ1-5 | TRBV6-2/TRBV6-3 | 13 | ASSWRQNSNQPQH
TRBJ2-3 | TRBV28 | 11 | ASSTGGETTQY
TRBJ1-2 | TRBV7-3 | 15 | ASSLNAGQAGSYGYT
TRBJ1-5 | TRBV30 | 12 | AWSVGGGGQPQH
TRBJ1-2 | TRBV7-9 | 14 | ASSLGAGATAYGYT
TRBJ1-2 | TRBV15 | 11 | ATSRESNYGYT
TRBJ2-1 | TRBV18 | 13 | ASSPPSGRINEQF
TRBJ2-3 | TRBV4-3 | 15 | ASSQGPTVLSTDTQY
TRBJ2-5 | TRBV12-3/TRBV12-4 | 11 | ASRQQGSETQY
TRBJ2-7 | TRBV7-9 | 12 | ASSRTGTSYEQY
TRBJ1-1 | TRBV28 | 10 | ASSIGLTEAF
TRBJ1-2 | TRBV9 | 13 | ASSVDEGISYGYT
TRBJ2-5 | TRBV4-2 | 12 | ASSRNSGAETQY
TRBJ2-1 | TRBV14 | 9 | ASSQAVEQF
TRBJ1-3 | TRBV19 | 15 | ASRPSGLLESGNTIY
TRBJ1-4 | TRBV29-1 | 13 | SVEWGLPGNEKLF
TRBJ2-2 | TRBV5-1 | 12 | ASRLDTNTGELF